The 21 T cell receptor beta chains reported below all come from one sample, sequenced in a study of cytomegalovirus exposure and HLA in healthy donors. Libraries were prepared by immunoSEQ multiplex PCR; TCRdb keeps only in-frame clonotypes and omits some of them. The table shows roughly 60,000 clones, with 75% to 95% occurring only once. The source material was PBMCs. The receptors were sampled from a woman aged 25-40 years in good health and CMV-seronegative.

J is TRBJ1-5 and V is TRBV27, with TRBD1 identical over 9 bases. The CDR3 contains 19 residues. V dropped 3 bases and J dropped 1; count of bases not matched to a gene: 13. Germline V CDR1 and CDR2: MNHEY, SMNVEV (reference sequence). DNA of the CDR3: TGTGCCAGCAGTTTGGGTCCACCGGGACAGGGATGGAGCAATCAGCCCCAGCATTTT. Translating it yields CASSLGPPGQGWSNQPQHF.

The V gene is TRBV2, the J gene TRBJ2-7; TRBD2 matches at 9 bases. The CDR3 extends over 13 amino acids. V gave up 8 bases and J gave up 6 bases; unmatched junction bases: 8. The germline V gene encodes CDR1 SNHLY and CDR2 FYNNEI. The CDR3 nucleotides read TGTGCCAGCGGATCCGGGACTAGCTCCGAGCAGTACTTC. Encoded protein: CASGSGTSSEQYF.

The chain has TRBV7-8 and TRBJ1-1; a possible D gene is TRBD1 (5 bases). The V end was cut by 0 bases, the J end by 8 bases, with 10 bases between. CDR3 length: 13 residues. Germline lookup yields CDR1 SGHVS and CDR2 FQNEAQ. The CDR3 here is CASSLARDREAFF. CDR3 in DNA: TGTGCCAGCAGCTTAGCGCGGGACCGAGAAGCTTTCTTT.

J is TRBJ2-2 and V is TRBV10-3, with 9 positions matching TRBD2. The CDR3 extends over 17 amino acids. V lost 4 bases and J lost 5; bases outside the gene matches: 11. Germline V lookup: CDR1 ENHRY, CDR2 SYGVKD. CDR3 amino acids: CAISVNAGGPETGELFF. In nucleotides, the CDR3 is TGTGCCATCAGTGTTAATGCGGGAGGGCCGGAGACCGGGGAGCTGTTTTTT.

The sample holds one count of this clone. V is TRBV6-6 and J is TRBJ1-1, with TRBD1 identical over 7 bases. Germline V gene lookup returns CDR1 MNHNY and CDR2 SVGAGI (reference sequence). CDR3 length: 14 residues. The V and J ends lost 4 bases and 1 base, in that order; junction bases with no gene match: 3. CDR3 nucleotides: TGTGCCAGCAGTTCCAGACAGGGGAACACTGAAGCTTTCTTT. Its protein product is CASSSRQGNTEAFF.

The chain carries TRBV19 and TRBJ2-1; 9 bases are a match to TRBD1. CDR3 length equals 15 residues. Germline V CDR1 and CDR2: LNHDA, SQIVND (reference sequence). The J segment lost 9 bases and the V segment lost 4 bases, leaving 10 bases of the junction unmatched. The CDR3: CASSTGTGRMSEQFF. As DNA, the CDR3 is TGTGCCAGTAGTACCGGGACAGGGAGGATGAGTGAGCAGTTCTTC.

V is TRBV7-8 and J is TRBJ2-1; the D gene is possibly TRBD1 (5 bases). The CDR3 sequence is 15 residues long. CDR1 is SGHVS, CDR2 FQNEAQ, per germline. Between the trimmed V and J ends, which lost 2 bases and 6 bases, there was a span of 14 bases. This chain's CDR3 is CASSLILGVGNEQFF. CDR3 bases: TGTGCCAGCAGCTTAATTCTAGGGGTGGGCAATGAGCAGTTCTTC.

The rearrangement links TRBV5-1 to TRBJ1-1; TRBD1 aligns across 8 bases. Unmatched junction bases numbered 2, after V lost 4 bases and J lost 3 bases. The CDR3 contains 13 residues. From germline, CDR1 is SGHRS and CDR2 YFSETQ. DNA for the CDR3: TGCGCCAGCAGCGGGACAGGCGACACTGAAGCTTTCTTT. Residues: CASSGTGDTEAFF.

The rearrangement uses TRBV2 and TRBJ2-7; 10 bases match TRBD2. CDR1 is SNHLY, CDR2 FYNNEI, per germline. The CDR3 is made up of 14 amino acids. V dropped 6 bases and J dropped 1; count of bases not matched to a gene: 3. Written as DNA, the CDR3 is TGTGCCAGCAGGGAGCGGGAGGGGTCCTACGAGCAGTACTTC. This sequence encodes CASREREGSYEQYF.

The rearrangement uses TRBV6-1 and TRBJ2-5; TRBD2 matches at 14 bases. The J call may be incorrect, as the DNA end agrees better with TRBJ2-7. This CDR3 spans 17 amino acids. Per germline, CDR1 MNHNS and CDR2 SASEGT. CDR3 DNA sequence: TGTGCCAGCAGTGATAGGACTAGCGGGAGGACTGCGGACGAGCAGTACTTC. This gives the protein CASSDRTSGRTADEQYF.

The chain combines TRBV27 with TRBJ2-1, with D tentatively TRBD2 (6 bases). Looked up from germline, CDR1 is MNHEY and CDR2 is SMNVEV (reference sequence). V lost 6 bases and J 8 bases, leaving 14 bases between the germline ends. CDR3 size: 13 residues. The CDR3 loop is CASRLTSWDEQFF. For the CDR3, the DNA is TGTGCCAGCAGATTGACTAGTTGGGATGAGCAGTTCTTC.

The genes are TRBV27 and TRBJ2-7; TRBD2 agrees at 9 bases. Germline-derived CDR1 and CDR2 are MNHEY and SMNVEV (reference sequence). The CDR3 consists of 16 residues. The ends lost 0 bases at V and 1 base at J; junction bases unmatched: 4. This CDR3 reads CASSLSGSGSSYEQYF. The CDR3 DNA reads TGTGCCAGCAGTTTATCGGGTAGCGGGAGTTCCTACGAGCAGTACTTC.

The rearrangement joins TRBV6-6 to TRBJ1-1; TRBD1 might be the D (6 bases). The CDR3 has 14 amino acids. V lost 10 bases and J 1 base, leaving 16 bases between the germline ends. Germline V gene data show CDR1 as MNHNY and CDR2 as SVGAGI (reference sequence). The chain's CDR3 is CATSTTGTNTEAFF. The CDR3 DNA is TGTGCCACGTCAACAACAGGGACGAACACTGAAGCTTTCTTT.

This clone appeared a few times. This chain joins TRBV10-2 and TRBJ2-7; maybe TRBD1 (6 bases). Per the germline V gene, CDR1 is WSHSY and CDR2 is SAAADI. Trimming took off 10 bases at V and 0 bases at J, with 16 bases between the two ends. This CDR3 comprises 14 residues. The CDR3 reads CATKETGDSYEQYF. The CDR3 DNA is TGCGCCACCAAGGAGACAGGAGACTCCTACGAGCAGTACTTC.

J is TRBJ2-1 and V is TRBV11-2, with D perhaps matching TRBD2 (6 bases). V lost 5 bases to trimming and J lost 5 bases, with 16 bases between them. CDR3 size: 15 residues. Germline V gene lookup returns CDR1 SGHAT and CDR2 FQNNGV. CDR3 DNA: TGTGCCAGCAGCCCTGCGGCGGGAACCCACAATGAGCAGTTCTTC. Translated: CASSPAAGTHNEQFF. Filled out from reference TRBV11-2 and TRBJ2-1, the complete variable domain reads EAGVAQSPRYKIIEKRQSVAFWCNPISGHATLYWYQQILGQGPKLLIQFQNNGVVDDSQLPKDRFSAERLKGVDSTLKIQPAKLEDSAVYLCASSPAAGTHNEQFFGPGTRLTVL.

This chain links TRBV14 with TRBJ2-7; 7 bases align to TRBD2. Germline V gene data show CDR1 as SGHDN and CDR2 as FVKESK. The CDR3 is made up of 16 amino acids. J was trimmed by 0 bases and V by 1 base; bases with no gene match: 6. The CDR3 DNA follows: TGTGCCAGCAGCCAAGGGCCAGCGGGATTCTCCTACGAGCAGTACTTC. Its translation is CASSQGPAGFSYEQYF.

The chain links TRBV4-1 to TRBJ1-5; D not certain. In germline, CDR1 is MGHRA, CDR2 YSYEKL. V was pared by 0 bases and J by 4 bases, with 16 bases between. The CDR3 has 17 residues. In DNA, the CDR3 is TGCGCCAGCAGCCAAGATTCGTCTAGCCGGTTGAATCAGCCCCAGCATTTT. It codes for CASSQDSSSRLNQPQHF.

This chain links TRBV7-7 with TRBJ2-1, with 7 bases identical to TRBD1. This CDR3 comprises 15 residues. Trimming removed 5 bases from V and 2 bases from J; junction bases left unmatched: 6. CDR1 is SSHAT, CDR2 FNYEAQ, per germline (reference sequence). In DNA, the CDR3 is TGTGCCAGCAGCCTTGACAGGGATGCCTACAATGAGCAGTTCTTC. It codes for CASSLDRDAYNEQFF.

Here the CDR3 reads CASSLIGGRDEQFF. CDR3 DNA sequence: TGTGCCAGCAGCTTAATCGGGGGGAGAGATGAGCAGTTCTTC. V and J are TRBV7-3 and TRBJ2-1; TRBD2 aligns across 7 bases. This CDR3 has 14 residues. V lost 1 base to trimming and J lost 8 bases; unmatched junction nucleotides: 5. CDR1 SGHTA and CDR2 FQGTGA come from the germline V gene. Variable domain in full (rest from reference TRBV7-3 and TRBJ2-1): GAGVSQTPSNKVTEKGKYVELRCDPISGHTALYWYRQSLGQGPEFLIYFQGTGAADDSGLPNDRFFAVRPEGSVSTLKIQRTERGDSAVYLCASSLIGGRDEQFFGPGTRLTVL.

J is TRBJ1-1 and V is TRBV4-1; D is unclear. The CDR3 has 16 residues. Germline V gene sequence: CDR1 MGHRA, CDR2 YSYEKL. V was cut by 1 base and J by 4 bases, with 16 bases left in between. The CDR3 loop reads CASSQAGKRVSTEAFF. The CDR3 DNA follows: TGCGCCAGCAGCCAAGCCGGAAAGAGGGTCAGCACTGAAGCTTTCTTT.

V is TRBV29-1 and J is TRBJ1-1; the D is unclear. Germline-derived CDR1 and CDR2 are SQVTM and ANQGSEA. The CDR3 has 12 amino acids. Trimming shortened V by 3 bases and J by 11 bases, and 16 bases separated the two germline ends. CDR3 region: CSVERLTKMAFF. For the CDR3, the DNA is TGCAGCGTTGAGAGATTGACTAAGATGGCTTTCTTT.